One and the same sample provided the 19 T cell receptor beta chains below, sequenced in a study of cytomegalovirus exposure and HLA in healthy donors. PCR used 60 Vbeta primers and 13 Jbeta primers. Produced via immunoSEQ multiplex PCR; TCRdb's table is partial and in-frame only. Seen here are 85,000 to 100,000 clones, around 64% observed once, and the top ten hold about 2.3%. Material: PBMCs. Every receptor here comes from a human donor in good health.

The V call is TRBV6-5, the J call TRBJ1-1, with D perhaps matching TRBD1 (5 bases). Trimming pared 2 bases from V and 1 base from J, leaving 5 bases between. CDR1 is MNHEY, CDR2 SVGAGI, per germline. This CDR3 spans 13 amino acids. In DNA, the CDR3 is TGTGCCAGCAGTTACAGGGGGAACACTGAAGCTTTCTTT. As protein: CASSYRGNTEAFF.

This chain uses TRBV15 with TRBJ2-7, with unresolved D. V lost 0 bases, J lost 5 bases, and 17 bases lay in between. There are 16 residues in the CDR3. CDR1 LNHNV and CDR2 YYDKDF come from the germline V gene (reference sequence). CDR3: CATSRDLRSVPDEQYF. The DNA for the CDR3 is TGTGCCACCAGCAGAGATCTGAGGAGCGTCCCGGACGAGCAGTACTTC.

There are a few counts of this clone. The chain recombines TRBV5-1 with TRBJ1-3, with 11 bases aligning to TRBD1. CDR3 size: 16 residues. Germline V lookup: CDR1 SGHRS, CDR2 YFSETQ. V shed 0 bases, J shed 4 bases, and the junction held 3 bases outside the gene matches. The CDR3 DNA reads TGCGCCAGCAGCTTGGACCGGACAGGGGGCGGAAACACCATATATTTT. This codes for CASSLDRTGGGNTIYF.

The genes are TRBV7-9 and TRBJ2-7; the D gene is possibly TRBD2 (5 bases). The CDR3 is 12 amino acids. Trimming took 6 bases from V and 3 from J, leaving 9 bases between them. Germline CDR1 SEHNR, CDR2 FQNEAQ (reference sequence). CDR3 loop: CASRPRGYEQYF. The CDR3 DNA reads as TGTGCCAGCAGACCCCGGGGCTACGAGCAGTACTTC. Looking up the rest from reference TRBV7-9 and TRBJ2-7 gives the full variable domain: DTGVSQNPRHKITKRGQNVTFRCDPISEHNRLYWYRQTLGQGPEFLTYFQNEAQLEKSRLLSDRFSAERPKGSFSTLEIQRTEQGDSAMYLCASRPRGYEQYFGPGTRLTVT.

The chain is built from TRBV9 and TRBJ1-5; 7 bases fit TRBD1. The CDR3 contains 17 residues. The V and J ends lost 3 bases and 1 base, in that order; junction bases with no gene match: 10. Per the germline V gene, CDR1 is SGDLS and CDR2 is YYNGEE. The CDR3, as DNA: TGTGCCAGCAGCGGTGAGGACGGGACAGAAAGCAATCAGCCCCAGCATTTT. Amino acids: CASSGEDGTESNQPQHF.

The chain combines TRBV2 with TRBJ2-1, with TRBD2 matching 15 bases. Germline V lookup: CDR1 SNHLY, CDR2 FYNNEI. Unmatched junction bases numbered 8, after V lost 8 bases and J lost 0 bases. This CDR3 is 18 amino acids long. CDR3 region: CASRGTSGGRYSYNEQFF. The CDR3 nucleotides read TGTGCCAGCCGTGGGACTAGCGGGGGGCGCTACTCCTACAATGAGCAGTTCTTC.

The chain recombines TRBV5-1 with TRBJ1-1; D is perhaps TRBD1 (5 bases). Germline-derived CDR1 and CDR2 are SGHRS and YFSETQ. Trimming cost V 0 bases and J 3 bases, with 12 bases left between them. The CDR3 sequence is 15 residues long. As DNA, the CDR3 is TGCGCCAGCAGCTTGGAGGGGCAGTTTGACACTGAAGCTTTCTTT. This gives the protein CASSLEGQFDTEAFF.

There are a few counts of this clone. The V and J genes are TRBV18 and TRBJ2-1, with D perhaps matching TRBD2 (6 bases). Trimming removed 6 bases at V and 5 bases at J, with 14 bases between. Looked up from germline, CDR1 is KGHSH and CDR2 is LQKENI. The length of the CDR3 is 14 residues. Written as DNA, the CDR3 is TGTGCCAGCTCTGGGGTAGCGGCAAACAATGAGCAGTTCTTC. As protein: CASSGVAANNEQFF. The complete variable domain, with remaining parts taken from reference TRBV18 and TRBJ2-1, reads NAGVMQNPRHLVRRRGQEARLRCSPMKGHSHVYWYRQLPEEGLKFMVYLQKENIIDESGMPKERFSAEFPKEGPSILRIQQVVRGDSAAYFCASSGVAANNEQFFGPGTRLTVL.

The rearrangement joins TRBV5-1 to TRBJ2-5, with D maybe TRBD2 (5 bases). With 5 bases removed from V and 0 bases from J, the gap between germline ends came to 8 bases. The CDR3 runs to 13 residues. Germline lookup yields CDR1 SGHRS and CDR2 YFSETQ. The CDR3 spells CASRRTYQETQYF. CDR3 DNA: TGCGCCAGCAGGAGGACTTACCAAGAGACCCAGTACTTC.

By share of the sample, this clone is medium-sized. This sample also contains other DNA sequences that code for the same CDR3. The chain couples TRBV7-9 to TRBJ2-7; unclear D gene. The V end lost 4 bases, the J end lost 2 bases, and 3 bases lay between the germline ends. The CDR3 covers 11 residues. In germline, CDR1 is SEHNR, CDR2 FQNEAQ (reference sequence). In DNA form, the CDR3 reads TGTGCCAGCAGCTCAGCCTACGAGCAGTACTTC. Translated: CASSSAYEQYF.

This clone was picked up one time. V is TRBV11-3 and J is TRBJ2-7, with D possibly TRBD2 on 5 matching bases. The CDR3 consists of 12 residues. Trimming cost V 4 bases and J 5 bases, with 9 bases left between them. Looked up from germline, CDR1 is SGHNT and CDR2 is YENEEA. Written as DNA, the CDR3 is TGTGCCAGCAGCTACGGGGAACACGAGCAGTACTTC. Its translation: CASSYGEHEQYF. Complete variable domain (other parts from reference TRBV11-3 and TRBJ2-7): EAGVVQSPRYKIIEKKQPVAFWCNPISGHNTLYWYLQNLGQGPELLIRYENEEAVDDSQLPKDRFSAERLKGVDSTLKIQPAELGDSAVYLCASSYGEHEQYFGPGTRLTVT.

The V and J genes are TRBV4-2 and TRBJ1-1; D is unclear. V gave up 0 bases and J gave up 2 bases, with 10 bases separating them. This CDR3 is 15 amino acids long. Germline lookup yields CDR1 LGHNA and CDR2 YNFKEQ. CDR3 coding DNA: TGTGCCAGCAGCCAAGATTTGCGACAAAACACTGAAGCTTTCTTT. Protein product: CASSQDLRQNTEAFF.

V and J are TRBV19 and TRBJ1-6, with D hard to call. CDR1 and CDR2 (germline): LNHDA, SQIVND (reference sequence). With 1 base removed from V and 7 bases from J, the gap between germline ends came to 5 bases. This CDR3 comprises 13 residues. The CDR3, as DNA: TGTGCCAGTAGTATAGGTTCGAATTCACCCCTCCACTTT. It encodes CASSIGSNSPLHF.

The genes are TRBV9 and TRBJ2-3, with D perhaps matching TRBD2 (5 bases). V was clipped by 0 bases and J by 0 bases, with 17 bases between them. CDR1 is SGDLS, CDR2 YYNGEE, per germline. The CDR3 spans 18 residues. Here the CDR3 reads CASSVAPPGLASTDTQYF. The CDR3 DNA reads TGTGCCAGCAGCGTAGCGCCCCCCGGACTGGCTAGCACAGATACGCAGTATTTT.

The chain uses TRBV10-3 and TRBJ2-7, with 13 nucleotides matching TRBD2. This CDR3 has 16 amino acids. CDR1 is ENHRY, CDR2 SYGVKD, per germline. Trimming took 8 bases from V and 5 from J; bases not matched to a gene: 12. Written as DNA, the CDR3 is TGTGCCATCGCCGGGACTAGCGGGGAAAACCCGGACGAGCAGTACTTC. It yields the protein CAIAGTSGENPDEQYF.

This chain joins TRBV7-3 and TRBJ2-2, with D maybe TRBD2 (6 bases). CDR3 length equals 16 residues. Trimming left V 5 bases short and J 0 bases short, with 13 bases between. Germline CDR1 reads SGHTA; CDR2 reads FQGTGA. This CDR3 reads CASSPLAFANTGELFF. The CDR3 region has the DNA TGTGCCAGCAGCCCGCTAGCGTTCGCGAACACCGGGGAGCTGTTTTTT.

The V gene is TRBV5-1, the J gene TRBJ1-6; the D is unclear. This CDR3 spans 13 amino acids. V shed 3 bases and J shed 10 bases, with 11 bases lying between them. Germline CDR1 SGHRS, CDR2 YFSETQ. CDR3 protein: CASSWRHGSPLHF. The CDR3, as DNA: TGCGCCAGCAGCTGGCGCCACGGGTCACCCCTCCACTTT.

This clone was counted only a few times. This chain links TRBV5-1 with TRBJ2-1, with D possibly being TRBD1 (6 bases). Germline V gene lookup returns CDR1 SGHRS and CDR2 YFSETQ. The CDR3 extends over 12 amino acids. The V and J ends lost 2 bases and 7 bases respectively, with 7 bases between them. As DNA, the CDR3 is TGCGCCAGCAGCTTTACAGGGAATGAGCAGTTCTTC. Amino acid sequence: CASSFTGNEQFF.

This clone came up once. The chain has TRBV4-2 and TRBJ2-5; 7 nucleotides match TRBD2. V lost 4 bases and J lost 0; bases outside the gene matches: 8. Per germline, CDR1 LGHNA and CDR2 YNFKEQ. CDR3 size: 16 residues. The CDR3 here is CASSPRAGKYQETQYF. As DNA, the CDR3 is TGTGCCAGCAGCCCCCGAGCGGGGAAATACCAAGAGACCCAGTACTTC.